Included here is one T cell receptor beta chain sequence, with context. Its antigen is still unknown. CDR3 length equals 15 residues. The ends lost 3 bases at V and 2 bases at J; junction bases unmatched: 6. The germline gives CDR1 MGHRA, CDR2 YSYEKL. This entry comes from a study of CD8 T cells in Susac syndrome. General study results and limits: The TCR sequencing and HLA analysis in the study involved a relatively small number of individuals, as the study acknowledged.

RNA in amounts of roughly 0.5 to 1 ug was reverse transcribed with random hexamers. Amplification of TCR beta CDR3 spanned 54 Vbeta and 13 Jbeta via immunoSEQ multiplex PCR. TCRdb redid the calling of the immunoSEQ multiplex PCR reads with MiXCR, one entry per CDR3 protein. Of about 300,000 distinct CDR3 sequences in the sample, 89% were seen once. The multiple sclerosis controls comprised treatment-naive patients whose relapsing-remitting disease was stable or active. Through negative isolation, CD4+ and CD8+ T cells were obtained, while TEMRA cells were enriched using FACS. This sequence was found in a human donor with multiple sclerosis. The rearrangement links TRBV4-1 to TRBJ1-1; 7 bases are shared with TRBD1. The material sequenced was CD8+ T cells from PBMCs. The CDR3 coding sequence is TGCGCCAGCAGCCACTCCGGAGGGGGCAACACTGAAGCTTTCTTT. Encoded protein: CASSHSGGGNTEAFF.